A single sample gave rise to the 2 T cell receptor beta chains below, sequenced in a study of blood T cell repertoires in COVID-19. Data came from immunoSEQ multiplex PCR; TCRdb stores just in-frame clones and leaves some out. The data contain more than 45,000 clones, 85% to 90% of them singletons. Sequencing was carried out using peripheral blood. The receptors derive from a man in his forties or fifties with active COVID-19.

V and J are TRBV19 and TRBJ1-2; 8 nucleotides match TRBD1. CDR1 and CDR2 from the germline V gene are LNHDA and SQIVND (reference sequence). Trimming at V came to 5 bases and at J to 0 bases, leaving 8 bases not matched to a gene. CDR3 length: 16 amino acids. CDR3 sequence (DNA): TGTGCCAGTAGTGTCCGGACAGGGAATCCTAACTATGGCTACACCTTC. Protein: CASSVRTGNPNYGYTF.

J is TRBJ1-2 and V is TRBV30; D is possibly TRBD1 (6 bases). Trimming took 2 bases from V and 8 from J, leaving 15 bases between them. Germline V gene sequence: CDR1 GTSNPN, CDR2 SVGIG (reference sequence). The CDR3 is made up of 13 amino acids. The CDR3 nucleotides are TGTGCCTGGAGTCAAAACAGGGCAGGAGGCTACACCTTC. Residues: CAWSQNRAGGYTF.